The TCR beta chain under discussion was sequenced for a study of PD-1 blockade in classical Hodgkin lymphoma. The trim removed 0 bases at V and 8 bases at J, leaving 3 bases unmatched. CDR1 is SGHRS and CDR2 is YFSETQ in the germline V gene. The CDR3 length is 14 residues. Some clones are missing from TCRdb's copy, which holds only in-frame ones; the method was immunoSEQ multiplex PCR. Seen here are around 27,000 clones, more than 80% observed once, and the top ten hold around 2.4%. Time point specified: cycle 4 day 1 (C4D1), after about 6 weeks of nivolumab. Every patient was affected by relapse after autologous stem cell transplantation, while exposure to brentuximab vedotin was not uniform. Starting with thawed PBMCs, CD4+ T cells were purified by magnetic negative selection. As concerns this clone: The antigen is unknown.

Notes on the study in general: Newly diagnosed patients had baseline TCR diversity that was reportedly lower than that of healthy donors.

The chain has TRBV5-1 and TRBJ2-1; 9 bases line up with TRBD1. The TCR originated in a human donor with classical Hodgkin lymphoma. This specimen was CD4+ T cells from blood, taken before the fourth cycle of nivolumab. The CDR3 region has the DNA TGCGCCAGCAGCTTGGTGGACAGGGGCGATGAGCAGTTCTTC. Protein sequence: CASSLVDRGDEQFF.